A single sample is the source of the 20 T cell receptor beta chains below, sequenced in a study of CD8 T cells in ankylosing spondylitis. General study results and limits: The study identified a TCR beta motif of several highly homologous variants that appeared characteristic of ankylosing spondylitis blood.

The antigens for these receptors are not known. Using its own MiXCR run on the 5' RACE reads, TCRdb lists one record per CDR3 protein. The repertoire holds about 700,000 distinct CDR3 sequences, with roughly 19% as singletons. Material: blood, either unsorted or a sorted T cell fraction (not recorded which). The receptors derive from a male donor with ankylosing spondylitis.

V usage is TRBV9 and J usage is TRBJ2-1; 10 nucleotides agree with TRBD2. Germline loops: CDR1 SGDLS, CDR2 YYNGEE. Germline trimming cut 3 bases from V and 9 bases from J; bases unmatched to any gene: 9. The CDR3 loop spans 15 amino acids. The CDR3 reads CASSASGGAGGEQFF. CDR3 nucleotide sequence: TGTGCCAGCAGCGCCAGCGGGGGGGCCGGAGGTGAGCAGTTCTTC.

The sample holds a few counts of this clonotype. The chain is built from TRBV15 and TRBJ2-1; D gene ambiguous. The CDR3 spans 12 residues. Germline lookup yields CDR1 LNHNV and CDR2 YYDKDF (reference sequence). V lost 1 base, J lost 9 bases, and 7 bases lay in between. CDR3 bases: TGTGCCACCAGCAGAGCGGTGGGTGAGCAGTTCTTC. It is translated as CATSRAVGEQFF. The full variable domain, with the rest looked up from reference TRBV15 and TRBJ2-1, is DAMVIQNPRYQVTQFGKPVTLSCSQTLNHNVMYWYQQKSSQAPKLLFHYYDKDFNNEADTPDNFQSRRPNTSFCFLDIRSPGLGDTAMYLCATSRAVGEQFFGPGTRLTVL.

This clonotype showed up just a few times. The rearrangement links TRBV29-1 to TRBJ1-1, with 7 nucleotides matching TRBD1. Germline values: CDR1 SQVTM, CDR2 ANQGSEA. V gave up 4 bases and J gave up 4 bases; unmatched junction bases: 12. CDR3 size: 15 residues. In DNA, the CDR3 is TGCAGCGTTGGCGTACAGGGGATGGGGAGCACTGAAGCTTTCTTT. This codes for CSVGVQGMGSTEAFF.

This chain joins TRBV7-2 and TRBJ2-7; a possible D gene is TRBD1 (5 bases). CDR3 length equals 15 residues. Germline CDR1 SGHTA, CDR2 FQGNSA. The germline V and J ends were trimmed by 5 bases and 0 bases, with 14 bases remaining between them. CDR3 in DNA: TGTGCCAGCAGCAGGGGATCCGCGGACTCCTACGAGCAGTACTTC. Its protein product is CASSRGSADSYEQYF.

V and J are TRBV18 and TRBJ2-3; tentatively, D is TRBD1 or TRBD2 (5 bases each). V was cut by 4 bases and J by 6 bases, with 11 bases left in between. Germline V gene lookup returns CDR1 KGHSH and CDR2 LQKENI. This CDR3 contains 13 residues. The CDR3 sequence: CASSLGAGDTQYF. The CDR3 nucleotides read TGTGCCAGCTCACTCGGGGCCGGGGATACGCAGTATTTT.

This clonotype has more than one count but fewer than ten. The chain has TRBV6-5 and TRBJ1-1, with D perhaps matching TRBD1 (5 bases). Germline assignment: CDR1 MNHEY and CDR2 SVGAGI. The CDR3 is 15 residues long. V lost 0 bases, J lost 7 bases, and 15 bases lay in between. CDR3 DNA: TGTGCCAGCAGTTACTCGAGGAACGGGGCTGGTGAAGCTTTCTTT. Translation: CASSYSRNGAGEAFF.

This sequence joins TRBV7-8 and TRBJ2-7; 7 bases align to TRBD2. V was clipped by 7 bases and J by 0 bases; unmatched bases: 15. This CDR3 has 17 residues. The germline gives CDR1 SGHVS, CDR2 FQNEAQ. This CDR3 reads CASNLVRLAGDSYEQYF. CDR3 DNA sequence: TGTGCCAGCAACTTGGTTAGGTTAGCGGGTGACTCCTACGAGCAGTACTTC.

The chain carries TRBV7-6 and TRBJ2-3; D may match TRBD1 or TRBD2 (5 bases each). The length of the CDR3 is 13 residues. Germline V gene sequence: CDR1 SGHVS, CDR2 FNYEAQ. V lost 8 bases to trimming and J lost 0 bases, with 9 bases between them. This CDR3 reads CASSGQSTDTQYF. The CDR3 DNA sequence: TGTGCCAGCTCGGGGCAAAGCACAGATACGCAGTATTTT.

This rearrangement joins TRBV10-3 to TRBJ2-1; a possible D gene is TRBD1 (6 bases). Germline-derived CDR1 and CDR2 are ENHRY and SYGVKD. Trimming pared 5 bases from V and 6 bases from J, leaving 11 bases between. The CDR3 extends over 13 amino acids. CDR3 sequence: CAISPLQGNEQFF. In nucleotides, the CDR3 is TGTGCCATCAGTCCCCTACAGGGCAATGAGCAGTTCTTC.

The rearrangement joins TRBV16 to TRBJ2-2; D unclear. The germline V gene has CDR1 KGHSY and CDR2 FQNENV. The V gene lost 2 bases and the J gene lost 6 bases, with 13 bases spanning the gap. The CDR3 length is 15 residues. CDR3 nucleotides: TGTGCCAGCAGCCAAGCCCCTATCCCCCCCGGGGAGCTGTTTTTT. Translating it yields CASSQAPIPPGELFF.

The chain has TRBV4-3 and TRBJ2-1; D is ambiguous. CDR3 length equals 15 residues. Germline CDR1 reads LGHNA; CDR2 reads YSLEER. Trimming removed 0 bases at V and 3 bases at J, with 9 bases between. Here the CDR3 DNA reads TGCGCCAGCAGCCAAGAGTGGACGGACTACAATGAGCAGTTCTTC. Residues: CASSQEWTDYNEQFF.

This clonotype was recorded a few times. The chain combines TRBV12-3 or TRBV12-4 with TRBJ2-7; weak D call: TRBD1 (6 bases). V lost 8 bases and J lost 2, with 10 bases in between. The CDR3 contains 12 residues. The CDR3 here is CASGRGAYEQYF. The DNA for the CDR3 is TGTGCCAGCGGCAGGGGAGCCTACGAGCAGTACTTC.

This clonotype was seen more than once but under ten times. As DNA, the CDR3 is TGTGCCAGCAGTTCTGGGACCCCACAGAGAGGGGAGCTGTTTTTT. It yields the protein CASSSGTPQRGELFF. The rearrangement links TRBV12-3 or TRBV12-4 to TRBJ2-2, with D possibly called TRBD1 or TRBD2 (5 bases each). CDR3 length equals 15 residues. The V end lost 4 bases, the J end lost 8 bases, and 17 bases lay between the germline ends.

This clonotype was seen more than once but under ten times. This chain links TRBV18 with TRBJ2-7, with no clear D. CDR3 length: 13 residues. The V end was cut by 3 bases, the J end by 5 bases, with 11 bases between. Germline assignment: CDR1 KGHSH and CDR2 LQKENI. CDR3 bases: TGTGCCAGCTCACCCGACCTCTTGAACGAGCAGTACTTC. This translates into CASSPDLLNEQYF. The full variable domain, completed using reference TRBV18 and TRBJ2-7, is NAGVMQNPRHLVRRRGQEARLRCSPMKGHSHVYWYRQLPEEGLKFMVYLQKENIIDESGMPKERFSAEFPKEGPSILRIQQVVRGDSAAYFCASSPDLLNEQYFGPGTRLTVT.

The table lists this clonotype with a few counts. V and J are TRBV2 and TRBJ1-1; 7 nucleotides line up with TRBD1. Per the germline V gene, CDR1 is SNHLY and CDR2 is FYNNEI. This CDR3 spans 15 amino acids. With 10 bases clipped from V and 6 bases from J, the junction kept 17 bases outside the gene matches. CDR3 nucleotides: TGTGCCACCCGACAGGGTCACCGCGAAGCCCCTGAAGCTTTCTTT. Translated: CATRQGHREAPEAFF. The full variable domain, with the rest looked up from reference TRBV2 and TRBJ1-1, is EPEVTQTPSHQVTQMGQEVILRCVPISNHLYFYWYRQILGQKVEFLVSFYNNEISEKSEIFDDQFSVERPDGSNFTLKIRSTKLEDSAMYFCATRQGHREAPEAFFGQGTRLTVV.

This clonotype has only a few counts. V gene TRBV7-9 combines with J gene TRBJ1-5; TRBD1 is a possible D gene (6 bases). CDR1 is SEHNR, CDR2 FQNEAQ, per germline (reference sequence). The CDR3 covers 16 residues. V was clipped by 2 bases and J by 3 bases, with 14 bases between them. Here the CDR3 reads CASSLTTGCVNQPQHF. CDR3 DNA sequence: TGTGCCAGCAGCTTAACAACAGGGTGCGTCAATCAGCCCCAGCATTTT.

This clonotype was found many times. The V gene is TRBV3-1, the J gene TRBJ2-7; perhaps TRBD1 as D (5 bases). This CDR3 is built from 14 residues. Per the germline V gene, CDR1 is LGHDT and CDR2 is YNNKEL (reference sequence). V was trimmed by 0 bases and J by 5 bases, leaving 11 bases between them. CDR3 amino acids: CASSQEGVGNEQYF. The CDR3 nucleotides are TGTGCCAGCAGCCAAGAAGGGGTCGGCAACGAGCAGTACTTC.

In its sample, this clonotype was seen many times. The chain carries TRBV20-1 and TRBJ2-7; tentatively, D is TRBD2 (5 bases). Germline V gene sequence: CDR1 DFQATT, CDR2 SNEGSKA (reference sequence). The V and J ends lost 0 bases and 4 bases respectively, with 13 bases between them. The CDR3 covers 14 residues. The DNA of the CDR3 is TGCAGTGCTAGAGATCTTCGTGGGAGTTACGAGCAGTACTTC. This sequence encodes CSARDLRGSYEQYF.

This clonotype occurred many times. The chain uses TRBV11-1 and TRBJ2-7, with D tentatively TRBD1 (5 bases). Germline V gene data show CDR1 as SGHAT and CDR2 as FQDESV (reference sequence). Trimming pared 3 bases from V and 6 bases from J, leaving 18 bases between. CDR3 length: 15 amino acids. This CDR3 is CASSLSAREWSEQYF. The CDR3 DNA reads TGTGCCAGCAGCTTGTCCGCCAGGGAATGGAGCGAGCAGTACTTC.

The chain is built from TRBV3-1 and TRBJ2-2; 14 positions match TRBD2. Germline assignment: CDR1 LGHDT and CDR2 YNNKEL (reference sequence). This CDR3 is 17 amino acids long. The J segment lost 4 bases and the V segment lost 3 bases, leaving 4 bases of the junction unmatched. This CDR3 reads CASSHGLAGGPTGELFF. CDR3 bases: TGTGCCAGCAGCCACGGACTAGCGGGAGGACCCACCGGGGAGCTGTTTTTT.